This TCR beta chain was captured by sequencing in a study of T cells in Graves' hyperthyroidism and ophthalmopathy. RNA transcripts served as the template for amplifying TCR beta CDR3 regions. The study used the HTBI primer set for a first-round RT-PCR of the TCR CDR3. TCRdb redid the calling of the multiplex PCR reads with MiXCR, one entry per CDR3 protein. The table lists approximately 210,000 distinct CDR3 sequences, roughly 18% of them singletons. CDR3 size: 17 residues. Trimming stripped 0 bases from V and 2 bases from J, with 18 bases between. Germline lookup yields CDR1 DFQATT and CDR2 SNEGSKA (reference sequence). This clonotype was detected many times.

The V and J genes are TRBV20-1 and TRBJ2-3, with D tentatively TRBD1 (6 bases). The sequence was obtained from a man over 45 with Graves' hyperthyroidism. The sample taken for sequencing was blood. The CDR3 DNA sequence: TGCAGTGCTAGAGACCCAGAGAGGGGGTGGTTCACAGATACGCAGTATTTT. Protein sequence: CSARDPERGWFTDTQYF.